This record covers a single T cell receptor beta chain. This sample was taken from a study of blood T cell repertoires in COVID-19. This CDR3 is built from 13 residues. The ends were cut back, 10 bases at V and 3 bases at J, with 14 bases in the middle. Germline loops: CDR1 MDHEN, CDR2 SYDVKM. Produced via immunoSEQ multiplex PCR; TCRdb's table is partial and in-frame only. The data contain over 200,000 clones, around 85% of them seen just once; the ten biggest clones take up around 4.7%. Sequencing input: peripheral blood. The clonotype originates from a human donor in a cohort sampled during active COVID-19. The chain has TRBV28 and TRBJ2-3; D perhaps matches TRBD2 (5 bases). CDR3 protein: CATNRGNTDTQYF. CDR3 DNA: TGTGCCACCAATCGGGGTAATACAGATACGCAGTATTTT.